This T cell receptor (beta chain) was sequenced during a study of T cells after yellow fever vaccination (dated by TCRdb to about 2019). Broadly, across the study: The SMART-Seq v4 Ultra Low Input RNA kit was used to prepare libraries from fractions with low cell numbers. To track T-cell clones before and after primary and booster YFV17D yellow fever vaccination, bulk TCR alpha and beta repertoires were sequenced longitudinally. Two healthy male donors made up the cohort, one aged 18 to 29 years and the other aged 30 to 40 years. Bulk PBMC replicates and cell subsets were isolated from blood drawn at multiple timepoints before and after both primary and secondary immunization.

From the cysteine up to the phenylalanine, the CDR3 has a length of 12 residues. Just CDR3 DNA is preserved here, 36 bases in frame from base 1. Trimming takes 2 bases from V and 5 bases from J, and the germline ends sit 9 bases apart. Via the germline V gene, CDR1 is SQVTM and CDR2 ANQGSEA. Synthesis of TCR cDNA relied on 5'RACE template switching, a step that introduced a universal primer site along with unique molecular identifiers. Priming for cDNA synthesis came from both the TCR alpha and TCR beta constant segments. Libraries were amplified in two PCR steps, with sample barcodes and sequencing adapters added in the second step. Sequencing of libraries was done on Illumina HiSeq 2500 (2x100 bp) or NovaSeq (2x150 bp). The paper's data handling went like this. MIGEC was used to demultiplex reads and collapse the reads into UMI consensus sequences, and MiXCR was used for V(D)J alignment. Using edgeR on replicate PBMC samples, clonotypes were called vaccine-responding if FDR was below 0.01 and the log2 fold change was above 5 up to day 15. Bulk clonotypes were assigned CD4 or CD8 identity according to which sequenced CD4 or CD8 repertoire held them at higher abundance. Clones were called with MiXCR by TCRdb after fastp trimmed the public reads at Q25, and only in-frame beta chains were retained. Each CDR3 protein appears once, grouped with its most common genes and DNA. The V and J calls and clone size come from TCRdb's table, not from the authors' own analysis. The sample includes some 670,000 distinct CDR3 sequences, with about 12% observed a single time. Of the sample, under 15% falls within the top ten clones.

This clonotype was found a few times. Its antigen has not been determined. No base qualities exist here, and no much larger clone lies one base off it. The treatment or condition label here, explained by the study, means: live attenuated yellow fever vaccine strain. Two biological replicates of bulk PBMCs were collected at each blood-draw timepoint. A standard Ficoll-Paque protocol was used to isolate PBMCs from peripheral blood. TriZol was used to extract RNA from bulk PBMCs, CD4 and CD8 fractions, and dextramer-positive and dextramer-negative fractions. The investigation overall reported the following: A small fraction of clonotypes appeared in both the CD4 and CD8 compartments, likely as a result of convergent recombination. Because only a couple of donors were included in the study, the extent to which the findings can be generalized is limited. Because abundant contaminating clonotypes from the bulk population could be contained in FACS-sorted repertoires, computational filtering was required. After the booster, most clones that had expanded after primary vaccination were detected again (around 97% of CD4 and more than 85% of CD8), suggesting broad maintenance of memory. Compared with the primary T-cell response, the secondary T-cell response was faster but weaker, reaching its peak on day 5 rather than on day 15.

Sequenced here: PBMCs, sampled on the day of the yellow fever booster vaccination. The rearrangement combines TRBV29-1 with TRBJ2-5, with the identity of the D gene unclear. The sequence derives from a man aged 25 to 45 who received the YFV17D yellow fever vaccine. The DNA sequence reads TGCAGCGTTGAACCTGGAGATGAGACCCAGTACTTC. This translates into CSVEPGDETQYF.